This note documents a single TCR beta chain sequence. Antigen specificity is unknown. This PCR relied on a set of 60 Vbeta primers and 13 Jbeta primers. Data came from immunoSEQ multiplex PCR; TCRdb stores just in-frame clones and leaves some out. The sample consists of about 180,000 clones, around 85% of them appearing once. The entry originates in a study of cytomegalovirus exposure and HLA in healthy donors. Study-level findings and limits: There were reportedly fewer N-insertions in an Asian-associated ancestry cluster than the approximately 600-donor mean, in a later analysis. Previous analysis showed most TCR beta V segments were productive about 87% or about 30% of the time.

V gave up 3 bases and J gave up 7 bases; unmatched junction bases: 7. This CDR3 has 13 amino acids. Germline lookup yields CDR1 GTSNPN and CDR2 SVGIG (reference sequence). Specimen: PBMCs. The V and J genes are TRBV30 and TRBJ2-5, with 8 bases that match TRBD2. The receptor comes from a boy aged 2-9 years in good health and CMV-seronegative. The CDR3 coding sequence is TGTGCCTGGAGCCCATTCGGGGGGGGGACCCAGTACTTC. It encodes CAWSPFGGGTQYF. Filled out from reference TRBV30 and TRBJ2-5, the complete variable domain reads SQTIHQWPATLVQPVGSPLSLECTVEGTSNPNLYWYRQAAGRGLQLLFYSVGIGQISSEVPQNLSASRPQDRQFILSSKKLLLSDSGFYLCAWSPFGGGTQYFGPGTRLLVL.